Listed below are T cell receptor beta chains from one sample, sequenced in a study of beta chain features in type 1 diabetes. Only in-frame clones appear in the TCRdb table, and some are missing; sequencing was by immunoSEQ multiplex PCR. The sample has under 400,000 clones, roughly an eighth seen once. The sample consisted of naive CD4+ T cells from blood. Receptors originate from a woman aged 18-30 years with type 1 diabetes. Both conserved end residues are part of each CDR3. A D gene is named only where the DNA matches it firmly. Where a row states a size, it is once, few, many or the class of an expanded clone; other rows omit it.

d_call cdr3_length j_call clone_size v_call cdr3_aa cdr3_nt
. 15 TRBJ2-5 . TRBV4-3 CASSQEGSLKETQYF TGCGCCAGCAGCCAGGAGGGTTCTCTGAAAGAGACCCAGTACTTC
TRBD2 16 TRBJ2-5 . TRBV5-1 CASSGRTSGGAETQYF TGCGCCAGCAGCGGACGGACTAGCGGTGGGGCAGAGACCCAGTACTTC
TRBD1 14 TRBJ2-5 . TRBV4-1 CASSQGQGSETQYF TGCGCCAGCAGCCAAGGACAGGGATCCGAGACCCAGTACTTC
TRBD2 17 TRBJ2-2 . TRBV15 CATSRKGTSGSTGELFF TGTGCCACCAGCAGAAAAGGGACTAGCGGGAGCACCGGGGAGCTGTTTTTT
TRBD2 14 TRBJ2-1 . TRBV30 CAWNLAVIDNEQFF TGTGCCTGGAACCTAGCGGTTATCGACAATGAGCAGTTCTTC
TRBD1 14 TRBJ2-1 few TRBV7-2 CASRYPGDRNEQFF TGTGCCAGCAGGTACCCGGGGGACAGGAATGAGCAGTTCTTC
TRBD1 15 TRBJ2-2 few TRBV4-3 CASSHNRGQTGELFF TGCGCCAGCAGCCACAACCGGGGACAGACCGGGGAGCTGTTTTTT
. 13 TRBJ1-5 . TRBV2 CASSQEGRQPQHF TGTGCCAGCAGTCAGGAGGGGAGACAGCCCCAGCATTTT
TRBD1 14 TRBJ2-7 . TRBV5-4 CASSQRQGVGEQYF TGTGCCAGCAGCCAGAGACAGGGGGTTGGCGAGCAGTACTTC
TRBD2 14 TRBJ2-5 few TRBV7-2 CASSRPREEETQYF TGTGCCAGCAGCCGCCCGCGGGAGGAAGAGACCCAGTACTTC
. 13 TRBJ2-2 . TRBV25-1 CASSEYSAGELFF TGTGCCAGCAGTGAATATTCCGCCGGGGAGCTGTTTTTT
TRBD1 16 TRBJ2-6 few TRBV11-2 CASSQTGGAGANVLTF TGTGCCAGCAGCCAAACAGGGGGCGCTGGGGCCAACGTCCTGACTTTC
TRBD1 16 TRBJ2-7 . TRBV4-3 CASSRGIVGTAYEQYF TGCGCCAGCAGCCGGGGGATCGTGGGGACAGCCTACGAGCAGTACTTC
TRBD2 14 TRBJ2-7 . TRBV5-4 CASSDGTRQNEQYF TGTGCCAGCAGCGACGGGACTAGACAAAACGAGCAGTACTTC
TRBD2 12 TRBJ2-1 . TRBV28 CATLAGYNEQFF TGTGCCACACTAGCGGGGTACAATGAGCAGTTCTTC
. 15 TRBJ2-1 few TRBV11-2 CASSLRPGGYNEQFF TGTGCCAGCAGCTTACGACCAGGTGGCTACAATGAGCAGTTCTTC
TRBD1 16 TRBJ2-7 few TRBV4-1 CASSQDEGARRYEQYF TGCGCCAGCAGCCAAGACGAGGGGGCAAGAAGATACGAGCAGTACTTC
TRBD1 14 TRBJ1-5 . TRBV2 CATTGTGGNQPQHF TGTGCCACGACCGGGACAGGGGGCAATCAGCCCCAGCATTTT
TRBD1 17 TRBJ2-7 few TRBV7-9 CASSLTGGNSNPYEQYF TGTGCCAGCAGCTTAACAGGGGGCAATTCAAACCCCTACGAGCAGTACTTC
. 12 TRBJ2-2 . TRBV9 CASSLEGGELFF TGTGCCAGCAGCCTCGAGGGCGGGGAGCTGTTTTTT
. 12 TRBJ1-2 few TRBV18 CASSRGGSGYTF TGTGCCAGCTCACGAGGCGGCTCGGGCTACACCTTC
TRBD1 15 TRBJ1-1 few TRBV5-1 CASSLAGQGNTEAFF TGCGCCAGCAGCTTGGCGGGACAGGGAAACACTGAAGCTTTCTTT
TRBD1 14 TRBJ2-3 . TRBV7-2 CASSLGQGIDTQYF TGTGCCAGCAGTCTCGGACAGGGAATAGATACGCAGTATTTT
TRBD1 14 TRBJ1-2 few TRBV14 CASSQATTGYGYTF TGTGCCAGCAGCCAGGCGACGACAGGGTATGGCTACACCTTC
. 11 TRBJ1-2 . TRBV29-1 CSVEGGEGYTF TGCAGCGTTGAAGGGGGGGAAGGCTACACCTTC
. 14 TRBJ1-1 few TRBV28 CASSINRVHTEAFF TGTGCCAGCAGTATTAACAGGGTACACACTGAAGCTTTCTTT
. 13 TRBJ1-2 . TRBV5-1 CASSSRGDGGYTF TGCGCCAGCAGCTCCCGGGGGGACGGTGGCTACACCTTC
TRBD1 15 TRBJ2-7 . TRBV7-9 CASSLVGTGSYEQYF TGTGCCAGCAGCTTAGTGGGGACAGGTTCCTACGAGCAGTACTTC
. 12 TRBJ2-3 . TRBV5-1 CATSAGSDTQYF TGCGCCACCTCGGCAGGCTCAGATACGCAGTATTTT
TRBD1 18 TRBJ1-4 . TRBV4-1 CASSQDRSLGTVYEKLFF TGCGCCAGCAGCCAAGATAGGAGTTTGGGGACAGTCTATGAAAAACTGTTTTTT
. 13 TRBJ1-3 few TRBV4-3 CASSFGHGNTIYF TGCGCCAGCAGCTTTGGCCACGGAAACACCATATATTTT
. 14 TRBJ2-1 . TRBV14 CASSYYRGYNEQFF TGTGCCAGCAGCTATTACCGGGGCTACAATGAGCAGTTCTTC
. 15 TRBJ2-5 . TRBV5-1 CASSLGPRQQETQYF TGCGCCAGCAGCTTGGGGCCGAGACAGCAAGAGACCCAGTACTTC
TRBD1 16 TRBJ1-2 few TRBV19 CASSVGTGGWAYGYTF TGTGCCAGTAGCGTCGGGACAGGGGGATGGGCCTATGGCTACACCTTC
. 10 TRBJ1-2 . TRBV30 CAWSTPGYTF TGTGCCTGGAGCACACCTGGCTACACCTTC
. 16 TRBJ2-5 few TRBV18 CASSPPGQAAGETQYF TGTGCCAGCTCACCACCGGGCCAGGCGGCGGGGGAGACCCAGTACTTC
TRBD1 15 TRBJ2-7 few TRBV7-2 CASSSKTVQGAEQYF TGTGCCAGCAGCTCGAAAACGGTCCAGGGGGCAGAGCAGTACTTC
. 13 TRBJ2-5 few TRBV21-1 CASNGTAQETQYF TGTGCCAGCAACGGGACAGCCCAAGAGACCCAGTACTTC
. 12 TRBJ2-7 . TRBV29-1 CSVQTDTYEQYF TGCAGCGTCCAGACTGATACCTACGAGCAGTACTTC
. 13 TRBJ2-3 few TRBV9 CASGRVGTDTQYF TGTGCCAGCGGGCGGGTGGGCACAGATACGCAGTATTTT
TRBD1 15 TRBJ1-5 . TRBV12-5 CASGLGTGGYQPQHF TGTGCTAGTGGTTTGGGGACAGGGGGCTATCAGCCCCAGCATTTT
. 14 TRBJ2-5 . TRBV30 CAWSGISQGETQYF TGTGCCTGGAGTGGGATTAGCCAGGGCGAGACCCAGTACTTC
. 15 TRBJ2-7 few TRBV18 CASSSGQLQTYEQYF TGTGCCAGCTCGTCTGGACAGCTTCAGACCTACGAGCAGTACTTC